The 13 T cell receptor beta chains below come from one sample, sequenced in a study of CD8+ T cells in alopecia areata. RNA was isolated and reverse transcribed to cDNA, the sequencing template. The repertoire was sequenced with immunoSEQ multiplex PCR; TCRdb's copy has only in-frame clones and lacks some. Among around 150,000 clones listed, around 60% were seen once. Sample treatment: oral pan-JAK inhibitor, 5-10 mg twice daily. The sequenced sample was CD4+ T cells sorted from blood, obtained at week 24, from a patient treated with tofacitinib. These receptors were collected from a human donor with alopecia areata.

V and J are TRBV5-1 and TRBJ1-6, with D maybe TRBD1 (5 bases). This CDR3 contains 13 residues. The germline gives CDR1 SGHRS, CDR2 YFSETQ. V was shortened by 3 bases and J by 7 bases, with 8 bases between the two germline ends. The CDR3 nucleotides are TGCGCCAGCAGCTGGGACGGGAATTCACCCCTCCACTTT. This codes for CASSWDGNSPLHF.

This clone was seen a few times. The rearrangement links TRBV5-6 to TRBJ2-7; 7 positions agree with TRBD1. The CDR3 has 13 residues. Germline V gene data show CDR1 as SGHDT and CDR2 as YYEEEE. With V trimmed by 7 bases and J by 0 bases, 4 bases remained unmatched. CDR3 in amino acids: CASRRDSSYEQYF. In DNA, the CDR3 is TGTGCCAGCCGCCGGGACAGCTCCTACGAGCAGTACTTC.

The rearrangement links TRBV30 to TRBJ1-5; D gene unclear. This CDR3 has 12 residues. The V end lost 5 bases, the J end lost 2 bases, and 7 bases lay between the germline ends. Germline-derived CDR1 and CDR2 are GTSNPN and SVGIG (reference sequence). The CDR3 loop reads CAWGEGNQPQHF. CDR3 nucleotide sequence: TGTGCCTGGGGAGAGGGCAATCAGCCCCAGCATTTT.

V gene TRBV4-1 combines with J gene TRBJ2-3; a possible D gene is TRBD2 (5 bases). Germline V lookup: CDR1 MGHRA, CDR2 YSYEKL. V lost 4 bases to trimming and J lost 5 bases, with 16 bases between them. The CDR3 is 15 amino acids. For the CDR3, the DNA is TGCGCCAGCAGCCGCCTCATACGGGGAGAAGATACGCAGTATTTT. It translates to CASSRLIRGEDTQYF.

The chain uses TRBV27 and TRBJ2-2, with TRBD2 matching over 7 bases. Trimming at V came to 8 bases and at J to 0 bases, leaving 6 bases not matched to a gene. CDR3 length: 15 amino acids. Germline V CDR1 and CDR2: MNHEY, SMNVEV (reference sequence). The CDR3 sequence: CASRWGGTNTGELFF. In nucleotides, the CDR3 is TGTGCCAGCCGGTGGGGAGGGACGAACACCGGGGAGCTGTTTTTT.

V and J are TRBV29-1 and TRBJ2-1; D is unclear. The CDR3 has 12 amino acids. Per germline, CDR1 SQVTM and CDR2 ANQGSEA. V was trimmed by 6 bases and J by 9 bases, leaving 15 bases between them. CDR3 amino acids: CSVGYLASEQFF. As DNA, the CDR3 is TGCAGCGTGGGGTATTTGGCCAGTGAGCAGTTCTTC.

This clone has just a few counts. The rearrangement uses TRBV30 and TRBJ1-1; the D gene is possibly TRBD1 (5 bases). The CDR3 totals 13 residues. V was cut by 1 base and J by 3 bases, with 9 bases left in between. Germline V gene sequence: CDR1 GTSNPN, CDR2 SVGIG (reference sequence). This chain's CDR3 is CAWSGTYDTEAFF. The DNA for the CDR3 is TGTGCCTGGAGTGGGACATACGACACTGAAGCTTTCTTT.

The rearrangement uses TRBV14 and TRBJ2-3; 13 nucleotides line up with TRBD2. Germline V gene data show CDR1 as SGHDN and CDR2 as FVKESK. The CDR3 contains 18 residues. Trimming cost V 4 bases and J 5 bases; bases outside gene matches: 12. CDR3 sequence (DNA): TGTGCCAGCAGCCCTAGACTAGCGGGGGGACCTAAGGGAGATACGCAGTATTTT. Encoded protein: CASSPRLAGGPKGDTQYF. The full variable domain, rest sourced from reference TRBV14 and TRBJ2-3, is EAGVTQFPSHSVIEKGQTVTLRCDPISGHDNLYWYRRVMGKEIKFLLHFVKESKQDESGMPNNRFLAERTGGTYSTLKVQPAELEDSGVYFCASSPRLAGGPKGDTQYFGPGTRLTVL.

Details on this clone: Likely a read error: the CDR3 ends without its conserved phenylalanine or tryptophan. The chain has TRBV29-1 and TRBJ1-5; 7 bases match TRBD1. Per the germline V gene, CDR1 is SQVTM and CDR2 is ANQGSEA. The CDR3 loop spans 13 amino acids. V shed 7 bases and J 3 bases; nucleotides not matched to a gene: 6. CDR3 residues: CSAQGQINQPQHL. In DNA form, the CDR3 reads TGCAGCGCACAGGGGCAGATCAATCAGCCCCAGCATCTT.

The chain is built from TRBV29-1 and TRBJ2-3, with D unresolved. Germline V gives CDR1 SQVTM, CDR2 ANQGSEA. Trimming stripped 6 bases from V and 4 bases from J, with 8 bases between. This CDR3 region has 11 residues. The chain's CDR3 is CSVYVADTQYF. The CDR3 nucleotides read TGCAGCGTGTACGTGGCAGATACGCAGTATTTT.

There are a few counts of this clone. The V call is TRBV15, the J call TRBJ2-1; D not certain. Trimming pared 2 bases from V and 5 bases from J, leaving 16 bases between. The V gene's germline CDR1 is LNHNV and CDR2 YYDKDF (reference sequence). The CDR3 sequence is 16 residues long. Here the CDR3 reads CATSRPSSPSNNEQFF. Written as DNA, the CDR3 is TGTGCCACCAGCAGACCCTCGTCCCCCTCGAACAATGAGCAGTTCTTC.

This clone was picked up a small number of times. The rearrangement joins TRBV6-5 to TRBJ2-7; D perhaps matches TRBD2 (5 bases). This CDR3 is 13 amino acids long. Germline V gene data show CDR1 as MNHEY and CDR2 as SVGAGI. V lost 8 bases and J 3 bases, leaving 14 bases between the germline ends. This chain's CDR3 is CASATLVRYEQYF. The CDR3 DNA reads as TGTGCCAGCGCCACACTAGTTCGCTACGAGCAGTACTTC.

Details on this clone: A junction boundary mismatches the germline segment, possibly from a read error. The V gene is TRBV4-1, the J gene TRBJ1-5, with D possibly being TRBD1 (5 bases). Looked up from germline, CDR1 is MGHRA and CDR2 is YSYEKL. The CDR3 contains 13 residues. In DNA, the CDR3 is TGCGCCAGCAGCCAAGATTCCCTTGGGGCCCGGCTTTTT. This translates into CASSQDSLGARLF.